This TCR beta chain is from a study of blood T cell repertoires in COVID-19. Study background: Both acute and convalescent COVID-19 samples were obtained from the United States, Italy and Spain. Nucleic acid was either cDNA or gDNA, and it came from T cells, B-cell-depleted T cells, or PBMCs.

In the authors' workflow: Scientists estimated how many nucleated cells there were by amplifying reference gene primers. Libraries were prepared by immunoSEQ multiplex PCR; TCRdb keeps only in-frame clonotypes and omits some of them. The V and J calls and clone size come from that table; D and trimming were worked out from the DNA. Of some 80,000 clones detected, roughly 91% appear once; the ten largest clones hold roughly a fifth. Germline-derived CDR1 and CDR2 are SGHRS and YFSETQ. V lost 0 bases to trimming and J lost 6 bases; unmatched junction nucleotides: 3. The CDR3 extends over 15 amino acids.

This sequence was found in a human donor in a cohort sampled during active COVID-19. This sequence joins TRBV5-1 and TRBJ2-1; 10 bases align to TRBD2. The sample taken for sequencing was peripheral blood. CDR3 protein: CASSLGLAGANEQFF. The CDR3 nucleotides read TGCGCCAGCAGCTTGGGTCTAGCGGGGGCCAATGAGCAGTTCTTC.